The subject of this entry is one T cell receptor beta chain. Its target is unknown. The data belong to a study of identical twins. Overall study results and limits: Rather than following the same donors, the conclusions depended on cross-sectional statistical analysis.

TCRdb re-analysed the 5' RACE reads in MiXCR, keeping a single row per CDR3 protein. This sample has under 250,000 distinct CDR3 sequences, with roughly a tenth found just once. What was sequenced was memory (CD45RO+) T cells sorted from blood. This TCR derives from a young woman in good health.

The CDR3: CASTDRARVRGYTF. In DNA, the CDR3 is TGTGCCAGCACGGACAGGGCGCGGGTCCGGGGCTACACCTTC. The genes are TRBV3-1 and TRBJ1-2; 8 bases are a match to TRBD1. V lost 7 bases to trimming and J lost 8 bases; unmatched junction nucleotides: 12. CDR1 LGHDT and CDR2 YNNKEL come from the germline V gene (reference sequence). This CDR3 contains 14 residues.